This T cell receptor beta chain was captured in a study of T cells in Graves' hyperthyroidism and ophthalmopathy. Regions amplified from RNA transcripts were the TCR beta CDR3 regions. Carried out on the TCR CDR3, a first-round RT-PCR used the HTBI primer set. TCRdb processed the multiplex PCR reads anew with MiXCR; each CDR3 protein has one entry. The sample records more than 500,000 distinct CDR3 sequences, roughly 16% being singletons. This CDR3 contains 15 residues. Trimming removed 2 bases at V and 0 bases at J, with 9 bases between. The V call is TRBV12-3 or TRBV12-4, the J call TRBJ2-3; no firm D call. Sequences were obtained from blood. The sequence was obtained from a woman aged 25 to 39 with Graves' ophthalmopathy. The CDR3 bases are TGTGCCAGCAGTTTAATGAGTAATAGCACAGATACGCAGTATTTT. It is translated as CASSLMSNSTDTQYF.